Listed here are 31 T cell receptor beta chains from one sample, sequenced in a study of response to subunit inactivated influenza vaccine. TCRdb fed the RT-PCR reads into MiXCR, producing one record per CDR3 protein. The table includes 500,000 to 600,000 distinct CDR3 sequences, around 15% detected once. Here the sequenced sample was PBMCs from blood, taken 11 to 12 days after vaccination. The receptor set was obtained from a man in his fifties who received an inactivated influenza vaccine.

The V and J genes are TRBV20-1 and TRBJ2-7; TRBD1 is a possible D gene (6 bases). There are 13 residues in the CDR3. The V end was cut by 4 bases, the J end by 2 bases, with 12 bases between. CDR1 is DFQATT and CDR2 is SNEGSKA in the germline V gene (reference sequence). The CDR3 nucleotides read TGCAGTGCTATCGACAGGTCCCCCTACGAGCAGTACTTC. This codes for CSAIDRSPYEQYF.

There are many counts of this clonotype. The chain joins TRBV3-1 to TRBJ2-6; TRBD2 might be the D (5 bases). The V end lost 4 bases, the J end lost 0 bases, and 7 bases lay between the germline ends. The length of the CDR3 is 15 residues. Germline V CDR1 and CDR2: LGHDT, YNNKEL (reference sequence). CDR3 residues: CASSRRYSGANVLTF. CDR3 nucleotide sequence: TGTGCCAGCAGCCGGAGGTACTCTGGGGCCAACGTCCTGACTTTC.

This clonotype occurred a few times. The gene calls are TRBV2 and TRBJ2-2; possible D gene TRBD1, 5 bases. V shed 7 bases and J shed 6 bases, with 15 bases lying between them. In germline, CDR1 is SNHLY, CDR2 FYNNEI. This CDR3 comprises 14 residues. The CDR3 DNA is TGTGCCAGCAAGGGGCTGGGTATCGCCGGGGAGCTGTTTTTT. It encodes CASKGLGIAGELFF.

The sample holds a few counts of this clonotype. This rearrangement joins TRBV5-5 to TRBJ1-3; D is undetermined. Trimming left V 2 bases short and J 2 bases short, with 11 bases between. CDR1 is SGHKS, CDR2 YYEKEE, per germline (reference sequence). This CDR3 spans 15 amino acids. Here the CDR3 reads CASSFLGLAGNTIYF. The CDR3 DNA sequence: TGTGCCAGCAGCTTCCTCGGTCTCGCTGGAAACACCATATATTTT.

This clonotype showed up many times. This chain links TRBV29-1 with TRBJ1-2, with D perhaps matching TRBD1 (5 bases). Trimming cost V 6 bases and J 6 bases, with 20 bases left between them. From germline, CDR1 is SQVTM and CDR2 ANQGSEA. There are 14 residues in the CDR3. This chain's CDR3 is CSVNIDGTGDGYTF. The CDR3 bases are TGCAGCGTCAACATCGACGGGACCGGTGATGGCTACACCTTC.

In this sample, this clonotype turned up many times. The rearrangement uses TRBV11-2 and TRBJ2-5; D perhaps matches TRBD1 (5 bases). V gave up 2 bases and J gave up 3 bases, with 19 bases separating them. The CDR3 sequence is 17 residues long. The germline V gene encodes CDR1 SGHAT and CDR2 FQNNGV. CDR3: CASSLRAFQGWEETQYF. CDR3 bases: TGTGCCAGCAGCTTAAGGGCCTTCCAGGGATGGGAAGAGACCCAGTACTTC.

There are many counts of this clonotype. The chain recombines TRBV4-3 with TRBJ2-1; 9 positions match TRBD1. Germline V gives CDR1 LGHNA, CDR2 YSLEER. This CDR3 is 18 amino acids long. After removal of 4 bases from V and 5 bases from J, the junction contained 15 bases not matched to a gene. CDR3 sequence: CASSRELAGTGSDNEQFF. The CDR3 nucleotides are TGCGCCAGCAGCCGAGAACTAGCCGGGACAGGGTCGGACAATGAGCAGTTCTTC.

The sample holds many counts of this clonotype. The genes are TRBV24-1 and TRBJ2-2; D is ambiguous. The germline V gene encodes CDR1 KGHDR and CDR2 SFDVKD. The CDR3 runs to 12 residues. Trimming took off 8 bases at V and 6 bases at J, with 9 bases between the two ends. The DNA of the CDR3 is TGTGCCACCAAGGATGTCCCCGGGGAGCTGTTTTTT. Protein product: CATKDVPGELFF.

This chain joins TRBV6-2 or TRBV6-3 and TRBJ2-7, with 13 nucleotides matching TRBD2. V lost 1 base to trimming and J lost 4 bases; unmatched junction nucleotides: 10. The CDR3 loop spans 18 amino acids. In germline, CDR1 is MNHEY, CDR2 SVGEGT. The CDR3 loop reads CASSYWSWTSGSRYEQYF. The CDR3 DNA is TGTGCCAGCAGTTACTGGTCCTGGACTAGCGGGAGTAGGTACGAGCAGTACTTC.

This clonotype was detected a few times. The chain is built from TRBV7-9 and TRBJ2-7, with D unresolved. The CDR3 contains 12 residues. Trimming left V 3 bases short and J 4 bases short, with 7 bases between. The germline V gene encodes CDR1 SEHNR and CDR2 FQNEAQ (reference sequence). The DNA of the CDR3 is TGTGCCAGCAGCTTTCGTAGTTACGAGCAGTACTTC. This gives the protein CASSFRSYEQYF. The entire variable domain, with the rest obtained from reference TRBV7-9 and TRBJ2-7, is as follows: DTGVSQNPRHKITKRGQNVTFRCDPISEHNRLYWYRQTLGQGPEFLTYFQNEAQLEKSRLLSDRFSAERPKGSFSTLEIQRTEQGDSAMYLCASSFRSYEQYFGPGTRLTVT.

A few counts support this clonotype. The genes are TRBV12-3 or TRBV12-4 and TRBJ2-3; D call uncertain. V shed 4 bases and J shed 0 bases, with 11 bases lying between them. This CDR3 is built from 15 residues. In nucleotides, the CDR3 is TGTGCCAGCAGTTCCAGGAGAACTAGCACAGATACGCAGTATTTT. This codes for CASSSRRTSTDTQYF.

The table lists this clonotype with a few counts. V and J are TRBV2 and TRBJ2-7; unclear D gene. This CDR3 is built from 13 residues. The germline gives CDR1 SNHLY, CDR2 FYNNEI. Trimming shortened V by 5 bases and J by 4 bases, and 12 bases separated the two germline ends. The CDR3 sequence is CASSSGPKYEQYF. Here the CDR3 DNA reads TGTGCCAGCAGTTCCGGGCCTAAATACGAGCAGTACTTC.

This clonotype has just a few counts. This sequence joins TRBV29-1 and TRBJ2-1, with D hard to call. Germline CDR1 SQVTM, CDR2 ANQGSEA. CDR3 length: 13 amino acids. V lost 6 bases and J 4 bases, leaving 13 bases between the germline ends. CDR3 nucleotides: TGCAGCGTCTCACGAGGCCTTTACAATGAGCAGTTCTTC. Amino acids: CSVSRGLYNEQFF.

This clonotype turned up a few times. The chain links TRBV3-1 to TRBJ1-2; no definite D call. Trimming removed 4 bases from V and 4 bases from J, with 10 bases in between. Germline V gene lookup returns CDR1 LGHDT and CDR2 YNNKEL (reference sequence). This CDR3 has 13 residues. CDR3 region: CASSRDLLYGYTF. For the CDR3, the DNA is TGTGCCAGCAGCCGGGATCTCCTCTATGGCTACACCTTC.

This clonotype has just a few counts. This chain uses TRBV6-2 or TRBV6-3 with TRBJ2-3; D remains ambiguous. Germline CDR1 and CDR2: MNHEY and SVGEGT. The CDR3 has 14 amino acids. The germline V and J ends were trimmed by 2 bases and 2 bases, with 8 bases remaining between them. Written as DNA, the CDR3 is TGTGCCAGCAGTTACCCCTACCTCACAGATACGCAGTATTTT. Protein product: CASSYPYLTDTQYF.

This chain uses TRBV7-2 with TRBJ2-1; the match to TRBD1 covers 8 bases. The CDR3 covers 15 residues. CDR1 SGHTA and CDR2 FQGNSA come from the germline V gene. V gave up 5 bases and J gave up 10 bases; unmatched junction bases: 13. Here the CDR3 reads CASSQGTGLYREQFF. The DNA for the CDR3 is TGTGCCAGCAGCCAGGGGACAGGCTTATACAGAGAGCAGTTCTTC.

This clonotype was observed at least ten times. The chain recombines TRBV20-1 with TRBJ1-2; D is undetermined. V gave up 5 bases and J gave up 8 bases, with 24 bases separating them. CDR3 size: 15 residues. Germline V gene lookup returns CDR1 DFQATT and CDR2 SNEGSKA (reference sequence). This chain's CDR3 is CSAHPPAGPSWGYTF. The CDR3 region has the DNA TGCAGTGCTCATCCCCCGGCAGGACCGAGCTGGGGCTACACCTTC.

At least ten counts were recorded for this clonotype. CDR3 sequence: CSVANAGAVGELFF. In DNA form, the CDR3 reads TGCAGCGTTGCTAACGCAGGGGCCGTCGGGGAGCTGTTTTTT. This chain connects TRBV29-1 to TRBJ2-2, with a tentative D call TRBD1 (6 bases). The CDR3 extends over 14 amino acids. Trimming stripped 4 bases from V and 7 bases from J, with 16 bases between. Germline-derived CDR1 and CDR2 are SQVTM and ANQGSEA.

This clonotype was observed many times. This rearrangement joins TRBV29-1 to TRBJ2-1; a weak D match, TRBD1 (5 bases). V was trimmed by 4 bases and J by 6 bases, leaving 7 bases between them. The CDR3 consists of 11 residues. The germline V gene has CDR1 SQVTM and CDR2 ANQGSEA. In nucleotides, the CDR3 is TGCAGCGTTGGTGGGGCCAATGAGCAGTTCTTC. It encodes CSVGGANEQFF.

V is TRBV12-3 or TRBV12-4 and J is TRBJ2-7; 11 bases fit TRBD2. J lost 3 bases, V lost 2 bases, and 9 bases had no gene match. The CDR3 totals 17 residues. The DNA of the CDR3 is TGTGCCAGCAGTTTAACCCGACTAGCGGGGAACCTCTACGAGCAGTACTTC. Amino acids: CASSLTRLAGNLYEQYF.

The table lists this clonotype with a few counts. The chain recombines TRBV10-3 with TRBJ2-5; D call uncertain. Trimming stripped 6 bases from V and 5 bases from J, with 7 bases between. CDR3 size: 11 residues. Germline assignment: CDR1 ENHRY and CDR2 SYGVKD. The CDR3, as DNA: TGTGCCATCAGAAGTCGGGAGACCCAGTACTTC. The encoded protein is CAIRSRETQYF.

The genes are TRBV6-1 and TRBJ1-5; no clear D. CDR3 length: 16 residues. Germline V gene lookup returns CDR1 MNHNS and CDR2 SASEGT. V dropped 1 base and J dropped 4 bases, with 14 bases sitting between them. The CDR3 here is CASSEGRGTPNQPQHF. In DNA form, the CDR3 reads TGTGCCAGCAGTGAAGGTCGAGGTACCCCTAATCAGCCCCAGCATTTT.

This clonotype was seen more than once but under ten times. The chain is built from TRBV7-2 and TRBJ2-7; no clear D gene. The germline CDR1 and CDR2 sequences are SGHTA and FQGNSA. CDR3 size: 16 residues. V was trimmed by 0 bases and J by 0 bases, leaving 12 bases between them. CDR3 amino acids: CASSLAVGLGSYEQYF. As DNA, the CDR3 is TGTGCCAGCAGCTTAGCTGTGGGCTTAGGCTCCTACGAGCAGTACTTC.

This clonotype has more than one count but fewer than ten. The chain couples TRBV20-1 to TRBJ2-5, with 8 positions matching TRBD2. The trim removed 0 bases at V and 10 bases at J, leaving 13 bases unmatched. The germline V gene has CDR1 DFQATT and CDR2 SNEGSKA (reference sequence). The CDR3 has 15 amino acids. The CDR3 here is CSARDRLAGPEGQYF. The CDR3 DNA follows: TGCAGTGCTAGAGATAGGTTAGCGGGGCCAGAGGGCCAGTACTTC.

This clonotype was seen only a few times. The J gene is TRBJ1-1, the V gene TRBV6-6; D uncertain. Trimming took off 2 bases at V and 11 bases at J, with 15 bases between the two ends. The CDR3 is 13 residues long. Germline CDR1 reads MNHNY; CDR2 reads SVGAGI (reference sequence). The CDR3 spells CASSYAAGRDAFF. DNA for the CDR3: TGTGCCAGCAGTTACGCGGCAGGACGGGATGCTTTCTTT.

V is TRBV5-6 and J is TRBJ2-6; a possible D gene is TRBD2 (5 bases). This CDR3 is built from 17 residues. The V gene lost 0 bases and the J gene lost 0 bases, with 10 bases spanning the gap. The germline V gene encodes CDR1 SGHDT and CDR2 YYEEEE. The CDR3 reads CASSLAVRVSGANVLTF. In DNA, the CDR3 is TGTGCCAGCAGCTTGGCCGTGCGGGTCTCTGGGGCCAACGTCCTGACTTTC.

This clonotype has only a few counts. The chain uses TRBV5-1 and TRBJ2-4; possible D gene TRBD2, 5 bases. Germline CDR1 is SGHRS and CDR2 is YFSETQ. The CDR3 is 17 amino acids. V lost 0 bases and J lost 1, with 14 bases in between. CDR3 residues: CASSLVGANTAKNIQYF. DNA of the CDR3: TGCGCCAGCAGCTTGGTGGGAGCCAATACGGCCAAAAACATTCAGTACTTC.

This clonotype was counted between two and nine times. An end of the junction does not agree with germline; a read error may underlie this. The rearrangement joins TRBV28 to TRBJ2-3; 9 nucleotides match TRBD2. This CDR3 contains 14 residues. Looked up from germline, CDR1 is MDHEN and CDR2 is SYDVKM. CDR3 in amino acids: CASSLSPQRGAPFF. CDR3 DNA: TGTGCCAGCAGTTTATCCCCCCAGCGGGGGGCCCCCTTTTTT.

The gene calls are TRBV15 and TRBJ2-2, with 7 positions matching TRBD2. Germline trimming cut 1 base from V and 3 bases from J; bases unmatched to any gene: 5. This CDR3 region has 16 residues. The germline V gene encodes CDR1 LNHNV and CDR2 YYDKDF (reference sequence). The CDR3 is CATSRGGRFYTGELFF. DNA of the CDR3: TGTGCCACCAGCAGAGGCGGGAGATTTTACACCGGGGAGCTGTTTTTT.

This clonotype appeared a few times. This chain links TRBV6-2 or TRBV6-3 with TRBJ2-2, with 9 positions matching TRBD1. From germline, CDR1 is MNHEY and CDR2 SVGEGT. This CDR3 comprises 16 residues. V shed 6 bases and J 5 bases; nucleotides not matched to a gene: 10. The CDR3 DNA sequence: TGTGCCAGCAGCCTAACCGGGACAGGGTGGACCGGGGAGCTGTTTTTT. Protein sequence: CASSLTGTGWTGELFF.

The chain combines TRBV7-3 with TRBJ2-1; TRBD2 matches at 11 bases. Looked up from germline, CDR1 is SGHTA and CDR2 is FQGTGA. This CDR3 is built from 14 residues. The junction had 2 bases not matched to a gene; V was cut back by 5 bases and J by 5 bases. The CDR3 here is CASSKTSGDNEQFF. CDR3 in DNA: TGTGCCAGCAGCAAGACTAGCGGGGACAATGAGCAGTTCTTC.